The 22 T cell receptor beta chains given below trace back to one sample, sequenced in a study of blood T cell repertoires in COVID-19. Using immunoSEQ multiplex PCR, the repertoire was profiled, and TCRdb retains in-frame clones only, with some absent. The repertoire has a few hundred thousand clones, 70% to 90% of them found once; the top ten carry 5.5% to 9%. The sequencing sample was made of peripheral blood. Receptors originate from a woman in her sixties or seventies with active or convalescent COVID-19.

V gene TRBV7-2 combines with J gene TRBJ2-3, with D maybe TRBD1 (5 bases). There are 15 residues in the CDR3. V was clipped by 2 bases and J by 4 bases, with 13 bases between them. The germline V gene encodes CDR1 SGHTA and CDR2 FQGNSA. The CDR3 protein is CASSLRGRAADTQYF. The DNA for the CDR3 is TGTGCCAGCAGCTTAAGGGGCAGGGCGGCAGATACGCAGTATTTT.

To note about this clone: The identical CDR3 is also encoded by other nucleotide sequences in the sample. This chain connects TRBV6-5 to TRBJ1-6; D is undetermined. Per germline, CDR1 MNHEY and CDR2 SVGAGI. V shed 2 bases and J shed 9 bases, with 8 bases lying between them. The CDR3 totals 13 residues. The CDR3 DNA sequence: TGTGCCAGCAGTTACGACCGGAGTTCACCCCTCCACTTT. Translating gives CASSYDRSSPLHF.

The chain carries TRBV5-4 and TRBJ2-5; 7 bases are shared with TRBD2. The V and J ends lost 0 bases and 1 base, in that order; junction bases with no gene match: 0. CDR1 is SGHNT, CDR2 YYREEE, per germline (reference sequence). The CDR3 has 14 residues. CDR3 residues: CASSLASGQETQYF. The CDR3 DNA reads TGTGCCAGCAGCTTGGCTAGCGGCCAAGAGACCCAGTACTTC.

This clone was seen at least ten times. This rearrangement joins TRBV12-2 to TRBJ2-7; the table names TRBD2, a call not compared with the DNA. TRBV12-2 corresponds to a pseudogene. CDR3 length: 23 residues. The CDR3 DNA is TGTGCAAGTCGCTTAAAGGGCCGTAAACCACCGGGGTTGATTTCCGTGGTAGCCTACGAGCAGTACTTC. Its protein product is CASRLKGRKPPGLISVVAYEQYF.

The genes are TRBV7-2 and TRBJ1-1; D unclear. This CDR3 contains 14 residues. Trimming left V 3 bases short and J 6 bases short, with 14 bases between. Germline assignment: CDR1 SGHTA and CDR2 FQGNSA. The CDR3 region is CASSFLKSSSEAFF. The CDR3 coding sequence is TGTGCCAGCAGCTTTCTTAAATCGTCCTCTGAAGCTTTCTTT.

This chain's CDR3 is CASSVALASETQYF. DNA for the CDR3: TGTGCCAGCAGCGTAGCTCTAGCGAGTGAGACCCAGTACTTC. V is TRBV9 and J is TRBJ2-5; maybe TRBD2 (6 bases). There are 14 residues in the CDR3. The germline V gene encodes CDR1 SGDLS and CDR2 YYNGEE. V was cut by 0 bases and J by 5 bases, with 11 bases left in between.

The chain recombines TRBV7-2 with TRBJ1-2; D not resolved. CDR1 and CDR2 (germline): SGHTA, FQGNSA. The CDR3 is 15 amino acids. Trimming pared 1 base from V and 5 bases from J, leaving 14 bases between. The CDR3: CASSLERAAPYGYTF. Written as DNA, the CDR3 is TGTGCCAGCAGCTTAGAGCGGGCCGCCCCTTATGGCTACACCTTC.

In its sample, this clone was seen many times. V and J are TRBV18 and TRBJ2-2, with 7 bases matching TRBD1. Unmatched junction bases numbered 6, after V lost 6 bases and J lost 5 bases. The CDR3 has 14 residues. Looked up from germline, CDR1 is KGHSH and CDR2 is LQKENI. CDR3 DNA sequence: TGTGCCAGCTCCCAAGAGACAGGGACCGGGGAGCTGTTTTTT. Its translation is CASSQETGTGELFF.

This clone was counted a few times. The chain employs TRBV3-1 (or the pseudogene TRBV3-2) and TRBJ2-1, with 10 bases fitting TRBD1. This CDR3 comprises 18 residues. Germline V CDR1 and CDR2: LGHDT, YNNKEL (reference sequence). With 0 bases clipped from V and 0 bases from J, the junction kept 5 bases outside the gene matches. The CDR3 DNA is TGTGCCAGCAGCCAAGATAAGGGACAGGGGTTCTCCTACAATGAGCAGTTCTTC. Translation gives CASSQDKGQGFSYNEQFF.

The chain couples TRBV29-1 to TRBJ2-1, with D perhaps matching TRBD1 (6 bases). V was trimmed by 1 base and J by 8 bases, leaving 21 bases between them. This CDR3 spans 16 amino acids. Per the germline V gene, CDR1 is SQVTM and CDR2 is ANQGSEA. CDR3 sequence reads: CSVEGLQGFGFHEQFF. In nucleotides, the CDR3 is TGCAGCGTTGAAGGGCTACAGGGTTTTGGGTTCCATGAGCAGTTCTTC.

This chain connects TRBV3-1 (or the pseudogene TRBV3-2) to TRBJ1-2; D gene ambiguous. V was clipped by 1 base and J by 4 bases, with 13 bases between them. Per germline, CDR1 LGHDT and CDR2 YNNKEL (reference sequence). This CDR3 region has 15 residues. Here the CDR3 DNA reads TGTGCCAGCAGCCAAGGGCAGGCTCCACTCTATGGCTACACCTTC. This translates into CASSQGQAPLYGYTF.

V gene TRBV10-1 combines with J gene TRBJ1-5; tentatively, D is TRBD1 (6 bases). CDR3 length: 13 amino acids. V lost 8 bases to trimming and J lost 4 bases, with 12 bases between them. Germline V gives CDR1 WNHNN, CDR2 SYGVQD (reference sequence). CDR3 sequence (DNA): TGCGCCAGCTCCCAGGGGAAGAATCAGCCCCAGCATTTT. It specifies CASSQGKNQPQHF.

The gene calls are TRBV19 and TRBJ1-1, with TRBD1 matching 9 bases. CDR1 and CDR2 (germline): LNHDA, SQIVND (reference sequence). This CDR3 comprises 12 residues. V shed 5 bases, J shed 11 bases, and the junction held 6 bases outside the gene matches. CDR3 nucleotides: TGTGCCAGTAGTGTACAGGGGGCTCGGGCTTTCTTT. Protein sequence: CASSVQGARAFF.

The J gene is TRBJ1-1, the V gene TRBV7-6; the match to TRBD1 covers 8 bases. The J segment lost 8 bases and the V segment lost 0 bases, leaving 2 bases of the junction unmatched. Germline CDR1 and CDR2: SGHVS and FNYEAQ. This CDR3 has 13 amino acids. The CDR3 nucleotides read TGTGCCAGCAGCTTAGCGCGGACAGGGGAAGCTTTCTTT. This sequence encodes CASSLARTGEAFF.

The rearrangement joins TRBV6-2 or TRBV6-3 to TRBJ2-7; perhaps TRBD2 as D (6 bases). Deletions cut 5 bases from V and 7 bases from J, with 12 bases between. The CDR3 totals 12 residues. Germline lookup yields CDR1 MNHEY and CDR2 SVGEGT. In DNA, the CDR3 is TGTGCCAGCAGTGACGTCGGGAGAGAGCAGTACTTC. This sequence encodes CASSDVGREQYF.

V is TRBV6-5 and J is TRBJ1-1; D is unresolved. V gave up 6 bases and J gave up 3 bases, with 11 bases separating them. Germline V gives CDR1 MNHEY, CDR2 SVGAGI. The CDR3 has 13 residues. CDR3 loop: CASRKYDYTEAFF. The CDR3 coding sequence is TGTGCCAGCAGGAAATATGACTACACTGAAGCTTTCTTT.

The count of this clone is one. The chain recombines TRBV6-6 with TRBJ1-1, with no clear D. Germline CDR1 is MNHNY and CDR2 is SVGAGI (reference sequence). The ends were cut back, 4 bases at V and 1 base at J, with 10 bases in the middle. There are 14 residues in the CDR3. The CDR3 region is CASSSYGRNTEAFF. DNA of the CDR3: TGTGCCAGCAGTTCGTACGGGAGGAACACTGAAGCTTTCTTT.

This clone was seen a single time. The gene calls are TRBV5-5 and TRBJ2-3; maybe TRBD2 (5 bases). The germline V gene encodes CDR1 SGHKS and CDR2 YYEKEE (reference sequence). Trimming shortened V by 2 bases and J by 8 bases, and 21 bases separated the two germline ends. The CDR3 runs to 16 residues. The CDR3 nucleotides read TGTGCCAGCAGCTTTGAGGCCCCGTCGGGATATGGTACGCAGTATTTT. Protein product: CASSFEAPSGYGTQYF. The variable domain in full, completed from reference TRBV5-5 and TRBJ2-3, reads DAGVTQSPTHLIKTRGQQVTLRCSPISGHKSVSWYQQVLGQGPQFIFQYYEKEERGRGNFPDRFSARQFPNYSSELNVNALLLGDSALYLCASSFEAPSGYGTQYFGPGTRLTVL.

The V gene is TRBV10-3, the J gene TRBJ1-6; 8 nucleotides match TRBD1. Trimming took 6 bases from V and 5 from J; bases not matched to a gene: 6. Germline V gene sequence: CDR1 ENHRY, CDR2 SYGVKD. CDR3 length: 15 residues. CDR3 DNA sequence: TGTGCCATCAGGGACAGGGAGTATAATAATTCACCCCTCCACTTT. It translates to CAIRDREYNNSPLHF.

This chain joins TRBV6-5 and TRBJ1-1; possible D gene TRBD1, 5 bases. This CDR3 comprises 14 residues. Looked up from germline, CDR1 is MNHEY and CDR2 is SVGAGI. The V gene lost 6 bases and the J gene lost 6 bases, with 17 bases spanning the gap. Here the CDR3 DNA reads TGTGCCAGCAGCCGCGGGACCCGGACCTCTGAAGCTTTCTTT. It specifies CASSRGTRTSEAFF.

The rearrangement links TRBV12-3 or TRBV12-4 to TRBJ1-4; D gene uncertain. V lost 7 bases and J lost 10, with 16 bases in between. The CDR3 totals 13 residues. The CDR3 reads CASTWVRGGKLFF. DNA for the CDR3: TGTGCCAGCACCTGGGTCCGGGGTGGAAAACTGTTTTTT.

This clone was observed a single time. The CDR3 region has the DNA TGTGCCAGCTCACCACCGAGCGGGGGGGCTCGGGAGCAGTACTTC. It specifies CASSPPSGGAREQYF. The chain recombines TRBV18 with TRBJ2-7, with 10 bases fitting TRBD2. Germline V gene data show CDR1 as KGHSH and CDR2 as LQKENI. J gave up 7 bases and V 0 bases, and 6 bases lay outside the gene matches. This CDR3 region has 15 residues.